The clone carrying this T cell receptor beta chain was observed many times. Its antigen is undetermined. The record originates from a study of blood T cells in healthy people across ages. Study findings and constraints: Naive T cell percentage strongly correlated with TCR beta diversity. Donors of long life had a larger count of naive CD4+ cells and greater diversity than aged donors.

Through a sample-barcoded 5' primer and a J-beta primer mix, a second PCR was run for about 6 to 11 cycles. TCRdb itself ran the 5' RACE reads through MiXCR, one entry per CDR3 protein. The table has about 1.8 million distinct CDR3 sequences, 49% seen once. Per sample, a minimum of 7 million PBMCs were isolated. Extraction yielded at least 5 micrograms of total RNA per sample. The origin of this receptor is a woman between 40 and 55 years old in good health. The sequenced material came from blood.

CDR3 bases: TGTGCCAGCGGGACGGGGGAGACCCAGTACTTC. Translated, it gives CASGTGETQYF. This chain connects TRBV12-3 or TRBV12-4 to TRBJ2-5; D may match TRBD1 or TRBD2 (5 bases each). This CDR3 is 11 amino acids long. With 8 bases removed from V and 5 bases from J, the gap between germline ends came to 9 bases.